This entry lists 15 T cell receptor beta chains sequenced from one sample in a study of human thymus T cells. Thymus was obtained from resections taken during corrective heart surgery. Here immunoSEQ multiplex PCR was the method, and the copy in TCRdb shows in-frame clones only, minus some. Of 120,000 or so clones in the sample, around 94% were seen once. Sequenced material: thymus tissue. Every receptor here comes from a boy younger than two with a congenital heart defect but otherwise immunologically healthy.

The chain uses TRBV14 and TRBJ2-1, with TRBD2 matching over 7 bases. The CDR3 runs to 15 residues. Trimming removed 0 bases from V and 4 bases from J; junction bases left unmatched: 3. Germline lookup yields CDR1 SGHDN and CDR2 FVKESK. CDR3 sequence reads: CASSQEPSGYNEQFF. CDR3 coding DNA: TGTGCCAGCAGCCAAGAGCCTAGCGGTTACAATGAGCAGTTCTTC.

The V gene is TRBV6-6, the J gene TRBJ2-7; TRBD1 matches 12 bases. This CDR3 has 15 residues. Germline V gives CDR1 MNHNY, CDR2 SVGAGI (reference sequence). V was clipped by 4 bases and J by 4 bases; unmatched bases: 5. CDR3 region: CASSWGQGAGYEQYF. CDR3 nucleotides: TGTGCCAGCAGTTGGGGACAGGGGGCTGGGTACGAGCAGTACTTC.

For the CDR3, the DNA is TGTGCCAGCAGTCCCCGCCTTTACGGGGGGGGACTTCAAGAGACCCAGTACTTC. Its protein product is CASSPRLYGGGLQETQYF. This chain links TRBV28 with TRBJ2-5; 8 bases map to TRBD2. Germline trimming cut 5 bases from V and 2 bases from J; bases unmatched to any gene: 16. The germline V gene has CDR1 MDHEN and CDR2 SYDVKM. The CDR3 spans 18 residues.

J is TRBJ2-5 and V is TRBV6-5; 7 positions match TRBD2. Trimming took 0 bases from V and 2 from J; bases not matched to a gene: 0. The CDR3 is 14 residues long. Germline CDR1 reads MNHEY; CDR2 reads SVGAGI. The CDR3 loop is CASSYSLAQETQYF. DNA for the CDR3: TGTGCCAGCAGTTACTCACTAGCGCAAGAGACCCAGTACTTC.

The V gene is TRBV9, the J gene TRBJ2-3; D is ambiguous. The V gene lost 4 bases and the J gene lost 2 bases, with 14 bases spanning the gap. Germline-derived CDR1 and CDR2 are SGDLS and YYNGEE. The CDR3 contains 15 residues. The CDR3 bases are TGTGCCAGCAGCCCCTGGGGATCAGACACAGATACGCAGTATTTT. It translates to CASSPWGSDTDTQYF.

J is TRBJ1-2 and V is TRBV6-1; 7 positions match TRBD1. The CDR3 runs 12 residues. J gave up 6 bases and V 5 bases, and 3 bases lay outside the gene matches. Germline CDR1 reads MNHNS; CDR2 reads SASEGT. The CDR3 reads CASSRGQDGYTF. DNA of the CDR3: TGTGCCAGCAGTAGGGGGCAGGATGGCTACACCTTC.

The chain carries TRBV9 and TRBJ1-5; no reliable D call. CDR1 is SGDLS and CDR2 is YYNGEE in the germline V gene. V lost 4 bases and J lost 4, with 12 bases in between. The length of the CDR3 is 14 residues. The CDR3 region has the DNA TGTGCCAGCAGCCCTTTGACGGGTAATCAGCCCCAGCATTTT. Residues: CASSPLTGNQPQHF.

The V and J genes are TRBV9 and TRBJ2-6; D tentatively fits TRBD1 or TRBD2 (5 bases each). The CDR3 totals 15 residues. The germline V gene encodes CDR1 SGDLS and CDR2 YYNGEE. V was clipped by 0 bases and J by 4 bases, with 8 bases between them. CDR3 bases: TGTGCCAGCAGCGTAGTGGGGACCGGGGCCAACGTCCTGACTTTC. It translates to CASSVVGTGANVLTF.

The chain recombines TRBV7-2 with TRBJ2-6; 9 bases are a match to TRBD1. Germline V gene sequence: CDR1 SGHTA, CDR2 FQGNSA. The J segment lost 0 bases and the V segment lost 3 bases, leaving 3 bases of the junction unmatched. This CDR3 has 17 amino acids. The CDR3 coding sequence is TGTGCCAGCAGCTTGGGACAGGGCCGCTCTGGGGCCAACGTCCTGACTTTC. This codes for CASSLGQGRSGANVLTF. The entire variable domain, with the rest obtained from reference TRBV7-2 and TRBJ2-6, is as follows: GAGVSQSPSNKVTEKGKDVELRCDPISGHTALYWYRQSLGQGLEFLIYFQGNSAPDKSGLPSDRFSAERTGGSVSTLTIQRTQQEDSAVYLCASSLGQGRSGANVLTFGAGSRLTVL.

The chain joins TRBV14 to TRBJ2-3; TRBD2 agrees at 7 bases. Trimming cost V 7 bases and J 4 bases; bases outside gene matches: 11. The germline V gene has CDR1 SGHDN and CDR2 FVKESK. The CDR3 extends over 15 amino acids. The CDR3 spells CASTLGGGTPDTQYF. The CDR3 DNA sequence: TGTGCCAGCACCTTGGGGGGAGGGACCCCAGATACGCAGTATTTT.

The CDR3 reads CASSYGGVDTEAFF. As DNA, the CDR3 is TGTGCCAGCAGTTACGGGGGGGTGGACACTGAAGCTTTCTTT. The chain uses TRBV6-5 and TRBJ1-1; the D gene is possibly TRBD1 (5 bases). Germline V gene sequence: CDR1 MNHEY, CDR2 SVGAGI. The germline V and J ends were trimmed by 2 bases and 3 bases, with 10 bases remaining between them. The CDR3 is 14 residues long.

V and J are TRBV6-5 and TRBJ1-1, with TRBD1 identical over 9 bases. The J segment lost 3 bases and the V segment lost 2 bases, leaving 4 bases of the junction unmatched. This CDR3 is 15 amino acids long. Germline V gives CDR1 MNHEY, CDR2 SVGAGI. CDR3 sequence: CASSYRDRVDTEAFF. CDR3 DNA: TGTGCCAGCAGTTACCGGGACAGGGTGGACACTGAAGCTTTCTTT.

The chain carries TRBV5-1 and TRBJ2-2; unclear D gene. This CDR3 comprises 12 residues. V was shortened by 4 bases and J by 4 bases, with 5 bases between the two germline ends. The V gene's germline CDR1 is SGHRS and CDR2 YFSETQ. The CDR3 reads CASSPFTGELFF. CDR3 sequence (DNA): TGCGCCAGCAGCCCATTCACCGGGGAGCTGTTTTTT.

The rearrangement joins TRBV5-5 to TRBJ2-5; either TRBD1 or TRBD2 may supply D (5 bases each). CDR3 size: 17 residues. CDR1 is SGHKS and CDR2 is YYEKEE in the germline V gene (reference sequence). Trimming took 1 base from V and 2 from J, leaving 18 bases between them. The CDR3 coding sequence is TGTGCCAGCAGCTTGTTGTTTGGCCTCGGGGCGCAAGAGACCCAGTACTTC. Amino acids: CASSLLFGLGAQETQYF.

The chain links TRBV7-9 to TRBJ1-2; TRBD1 agrees at 9 bases. This CDR3 is 17 amino acids long. The V and J ends lost 2 bases and 6 bases, in that order; junction bases with no gene match: 13. CDR1 SEHNR and CDR2 FQNEAQ come from the germline V gene (reference sequence). The CDR3 coding sequence is TGTGCCAGCAGCTTAAATCCGGGACAGGGTATAAAAAATGGCTACACCTTC. Amino acid sequence: CASSLNPGQGIKNGYTF.